What follows is one T cell receptor beta chain and its context. Its antigen is currently unknown. A universal primer site was incorporated via template switching, and the cDNA contained unique molecular identifiers. TCRdb analysed the 5' RACE reads with MiXCR anew, one entry per CDR3 protein. This table holds about 240,000 distinct CDR3 sequences, 9.5% to 15% found once. The CDR3 has 14 residues. The V end was cut by 0 bases, the J end by 10 bases, with 13 bases between. The germline V gene encodes CDR1 LGHNA and CDR2 YSLEER. These data belong to a study of identical twins. Study findings and constraints: Within monozygotic twins, out-of-frame TCR alpha sharing was underestimated by the models. Twin pairs had excess sharing that was weaker in beta out-of-frame sequences.

The same sample was also used in a study of yellow fever vaccine responses in identical twins.

V and J are TRBV4-3 and TRBJ2-1, with no clear D. The clonotype comes from a woman aged 18-35 years in good health. Sequencing input: memory (CD45RO+) T cells sorted from blood. The CDR3 DNA is TGCGCCAGCAGCCAAGAATTCAGTTCCGGGGAGCAGTTCTTC. Amino acid sequence: CASSQEFSSGEQFF.